The 9 T cell receptor beta chains below come from one sample, sequenced in a study of blood T cell repertoires in COVID-19. The method was immunoSEQ multiplex PCR; TCRdb's version includes in-frame clones alone and lacks a portion of them. The sample contains approximately 110,000 clones, roughly 79% of which appear only once. Specimen: peripheral blood. The receptors derive from a man at least 80 years old with acute or convalescent COVID-19.

The DNA of the CDR3 is TGTGCCAGCAGTCGCCAGGGGTTTCAGCCCCAGCATTTT. Its protein product is CASSRQGFQPQHF. The rearrangement links TRBV6-2 or TRBV6-3 to TRBJ1-5; tentative D call: TRBD1 (6 bases). The V end was cut by 5 bases, the J end by 6 bases, with 11 bases between. Germline V gene sequence: CDR1 MNHEY, CDR2 SVGEGT. The CDR3 is 13 amino acids.

The chain is built from TRBV5-1 and TRBJ2-1; tentatively, D is TRBD1 (5 bases). In germline, CDR1 is SGHRS, CDR2 YFSETQ. This CDR3 contains 16 residues. Trimming pared 1 base from V and 4 bases from J, leaving 15 bases between. CDR3 sequence reads: CASSLTGRVGYNEQFF. The CDR3 nucleotides are TGCGCCAGCAGCTTGACAGGCAGGGTGGGGTACAATGAGCAGTTCTTC.

This clone was observed a few times. The V gene is TRBV2, the J gene TRBJ1-5, with unresolved D. The length of the CDR3 is 14 residues. Trimming cost V 4 bases and J 7 bases, with 14 bases left between them. Germline CDR1 SNHLY, CDR2 FYNNEI. The CDR3 DNA follows: TGTGCCAGCAGTGTTAGGGCCGGGGTACAGCCCCAGCATTTT. Encoded protein: CASSVRAGVQPQHF.

The genes are TRBV5-1 and TRBJ2-1; weak D call: TRBD2 (7 bases). The germline V gene encodes CDR1 SGHRS and CDR2 YFSETQ. The V end was cut by 0 bases, the J end by 2 bases, with 15 bases between. The CDR3 loop spans 17 amino acids. The CDR3 protein is CASSLGPGRGPYNEQFF. In DNA form, the CDR3 reads TGCGCCAGCAGCTTGGGACCCGGGCGGGGGCCCTACAATGAGCAGTTCTTC.

The chain employs TRBV7-9 and TRBJ2-1; TRBD2 agrees at 9 bases. Germline CDR1 is SEHNR and CDR2 is FQNEAQ (reference sequence). The CDR3 extends over 14 amino acids. The V and J ends lost 7 bases and 6 bases, in that order; junction bases with no gene match: 7. CDR3 in amino acids: CASIGAGGSNEQFF. The CDR3 DNA is TGTGCCAGCATAGGAGCGGGAGGCTCCAATGAGCAGTTCTTC.

The V gene is TRBV27, the J gene TRBJ2-7; D is unresolved. The CDR3 is 13 amino acids. V gave up 7 bases and J gave up 0 bases, with 10 bases separating them. CDR1 is MNHEY, CDR2 SMNVEV, per germline (reference sequence). CDR3 nucleotides: TGTGCCAGCACCCCATCTAGCTCCTACGAGCAGTACTTC. Translation: CASTPSSSYEQYF.

The chain combines TRBV19 with TRBJ1-5; 9 bases match TRBD1. With V trimmed by 2 bases and J by 15 bases, 8 bases remained unmatched. The CDR3 runs 13 residues. Germline-derived CDR1 and CDR2 are LNHDA and SQIVND (reference sequence). In DNA, the CDR3 is TGTGCCAGTAGTATAACGGGGACAGGGTTGGCGCATTTT. It translates to CASSITGTGLAHF.

This clone was found once. This chain connects TRBV19 to TRBJ1-1, with 8 bases identical to TRBD1. V trimming: 3 bases; J trimming: 1 base; junction bases outside the gene matches: 13. CDR1 is LNHDA, CDR2 SQIVND, per germline (reference sequence). The CDR3 loop spans 18 amino acids. The CDR3 nucleotides read TGTGCCAGTAGTATGTGGCGTACAGGGGGTATTCGGAACACTGAAGCTTTCTTT. Encoded protein: CASSMWRTGGIRNTEAFF.

The V call is TRBV18, the J call TRBJ2-7, with TRBD1 as a possible D gene (6 bases). The CDR3 totals 14 residues. Germline loops: CDR1 KGHSH, CDR2 LQKENI. Trimming pared 0 bases from V and 4 bases from J, leaving 10 bases between. This chain's CDR3 is CASSPPGQRYEQYF. In DNA, the CDR3 is TGTGCCAGCTCACCACCCGGACAGAGGTACGAGCAGTACTTC.